This TCR beta chain was identified in a study of T cells in Graves' hyperthyroidism and ophthalmopathy. The germline CDR1 and CDR2 sequences are KGHSH and LQKENI. The CDR3 totals 17 residues. As concerns this clonotype: At one boundary the junction diverges from the germline segment, which might be a read error.

Researchers took RNA transcripts and amplified the TCR beta CDR3 regions from them. The TCR CDR3 first-round RT-PCR relied on the HTBI primer set. Using its own MiXCR run on the multiplex PCR reads, TCRdb lists one record per CDR3 protein. The data hold about 280,000 distinct CDR3 sequences, with 20% to 25% observed a single time. The receptor was isolated from a man between 40 and 49 years old with Graves' hyperthyroidism that later progressed to Graves' ophthalmopathy. Specimen: blood. This sequence joins TRBV18 and TRBJ1-2; D not certain. The CDR3 nucleotides read TGTGCCAGCTCACCGATCGGACGAGTGCAAGCTAACTACGGCTACACCTTC. Its translation is CASSPIGRVQANYGYTF.